The T cell receptor (beta chain) described here comes from a study of blood T cell repertoires in COVID-19. Study information: Both acute and convalescent COVID-19 samples were obtained from the United States, Italy and Spain. PBMCs, B-cell-depleted T cells, or T cells were the source of the cDNA or gDNA that made up the material.

Authors' data handling: Estimation of nucleated cell counts was performed using reference gene primer amplification. Method: immunoSEQ multiplex PCR; TCRdb's copy keeps in-frame clones and lacks some. The V and J calls and the clone size are those of that table, but D and trimming were determined from the DNA. The data hold 20,000 to 25,000 clones, with roughly 73% observed a single time. This TCR was recovered from a human donor in a cohort sampled during active or convalescent COVID-19. The sequencing input was peripheral blood.

CDR3 coding DNA: TGTGCCAGCAAAGCGCAGGGGAATAGCTATGGCTACACCTTC. The encoded protein is CASKAQGNSYGYTF. This rearrangement joins TRBV6-5 to TRBJ1-2; tentatively, D is TRBD1 (6 bases). Germline V lookup: CDR1 MNHEY, CDR2 SVGAGI. The CDR3 runs 14 residues. V lost 7 bases, J lost 4 bases, and 16 bases lay in between.